This T cell receptor beta chain appears in the sequencing data of a study of T cell responses to AZD1222 COVID-19 vaccine. For this clone: What it binds is unknown.

CDR3 size: 13 residues. Germline values: CDR1 MNHEY, CDR2 SMNVEV (reference sequence). V was clipped by 4 bases and J by 8 bases, with 11 bases between them. Findings and caveats of the study: Breadth and depth of Spike-specific TCRs rose after two AZD1222 doses. In a largely white British group with more females than males, clonal diversity was possibly underestimated. Distributed over spike, vaccine-associated CD4 TCRs predominated at 160-218 and 743-854.

Some clones are missing from TCRdb's copy, which holds only in-frame ones; the method was immunoSEQ multiplex PCR. The table records some 150,000 clones, 90% of them present only once. The sample was peripheral blood, taken on day 0 of AZD1222 vaccination. This TCR was recovered from an adult in good health. The V gene is TRBV27, the J gene TRBJ1-4, with unresolved D. DNA for the CDR3: TGTGCCAGCAGTTATAGGGCGGTGGAAAAACTGTTTTTT. Its translation: CASSYRAVEKLFF.